This is a list of T cell receptor beta chains from one sample in a study of blood T cell repertoires in COVID-19. Profiling relied on immunoSEQ multiplex PCR, and the TCRdb table lists in-frame clones only, not all of them. The sample has 150,000 to 190,000 clones; roughly 80% are singletons. Sequencing was done on a sample of PBMCs or T cells enriched from blood (not recorded which). The source of these receptors is a man aged 50 or older who had recovered from COVID-19. Both conserved end residues are part of each CDR3. The order of the fields is V gene, D gene, clone size, J gene, CDR3 DNA, CDR3 protein. The D gene is left open where the match is weak. Clone size is given for some rows only: seen once, a few or many times, or a class if the clone is expanded.

V gene: TRBV7-9; D gene: TRBD1; clone size: few; J gene: TRBJ2-7; CDR3 DNA: TGTGCCAGCAGCTTAAGGGGACAGGGGGCAGACGAGCAGTACTTC; CDR3 protein: CASSLRGQGADEQYF
V gene: TRBV18; D gene: TRBD1; clone size: NA; J gene: TRBJ1-2; CDR3 DNA: TGTGCCAGCTCACCATGGGACAGCTATGGCTACACCTTC; CDR3 protein: CASSPWDSYGYTF
V gene: TRBV7-9; D gene: NA; clone size: NA; J gene: TRBJ1-5; CDR3 DNA: TGTGCCAGCAGCTTAGGACCGACAGATACCCAGCATTTT; CDR3 protein: CASSLGPTDTQHF
V gene: TRBV19; D gene: TRBD1; clone size: NA; J gene: TRBJ1-5; CDR3 DNA: TGTGCCAGTAGCTTGCCGGGACAGGGACTTGGATATAGCAATCAGCCCCAGCATTTT; CDR3 protein: CASSLPGQGLGYSNQPQHF
V gene: TRBV4-3; D gene: NA; clone size: NA; J gene: TRBJ1-2; CDR3 DNA: TGCGCCAGCAGCCAAGGCTTCTCGGGCGGGAACTATGGCTACACCTTC; CDR3 protein: CASSQGFSGGNYGYTF
V gene: TRBV2; D gene: NA; clone size: NA; J gene: TRBJ2-5; CDR3 DNA: TGTGCCAGCAGTGAGACCGGGTATCAAGAGACCCAGTACTTC; CDR3 protein: CASSETGYQETQYF
V gene: TRBV7-9; D gene: NA; clone size: NA; J gene: TRBJ1-4; CDR3 DNA: TGTGCCAGCAGCTTAGGAGGACTAAACTATGAAAAACTGTTTTTT; CDR3 protein: CASSLGGLNYEKLFF
V gene: TRBV6-4; D gene: NA; clone size: NA; J gene: TRBJ2-1; CDR3 DNA: TGTGCCAGCAGTGACGGAGTAGCTTCCGCCAATGAGCAGTTCTTC; CDR3 protein: CASSDGVASANEQFF
V gene: TRBV18; D gene: TRBD1; clone size: NA; J gene: TRBJ2-7; CDR3 DNA: TGTGCCAGCTCATCGGGACAGGGGGTTCCCTACGAGCAGTACTTC; CDR3 protein: CASSSGQGVPYEQYF
V gene: TRBV7-2; D gene: TRBD2; clone size: NA; J gene: TRBJ2-5; CDR3 DNA: TGTGCCAGCAGCTTAGGGGGGGAGGGAGGAGAGACCCAGTACTTC; CDR3 protein: CASSLGGEGGETQYF
V gene: TRBV11-3; D gene: NA; clone size: NA; J gene: TRBJ2-5; CDR3 DNA: TGTGCCAGCAGCTTAGGGGGGGTACAAGAGACCCAGTACTTC; CDR3 protein: CASSLGGVQETQYF
V gene: TRBV6-5; D gene: TRBD1; clone size: NA; J gene: TRBJ1-1; CDR3 DNA: TGTGCCAGCAGCCCCCAGGGGGCCGAGGAGGCTTTCTTT; CDR3 protein: CASSPQGAEEAFF
V gene: TRBV5-1; D gene: TRBD2; clone size: NA; J gene: TRBJ2-5; CDR3 DNA: TGCGCCAGCAGCCGGACTAGCGGTCAAGAGACCCAGTACTTC; CDR3 protein: CASSRTSGQETQYF
V gene: TRBV11-3; D gene: NA; clone size: few; J gene: TRBJ2-7; CDR3 DNA: TGTGCCAGCAGCTTAGTCACCCGGGCAGGGGCCTACGAGCAGTACTTC; CDR3 protein: CASSLVTRAGAYEQYF
V gene: TRBV18; D gene: NA; clone size: NA; J gene: TRBJ2-1; CDR3 DNA: TGTGCCAGCTCCCTCCTAGCGCGAAACACAAATGAGCAGTTCTTC; CDR3 protein: CASSLLARNTNEQFF
V gene: TRBV4-3; D gene: NA; clone size: NA; J gene: TRBJ2-5; CDR3 DNA: TGCGCCAGCAGCCAAGATTTCGGAGAGACCCAGTACTTC; CDR3 protein: CASSQDFGETQYF
V gene: TRBV6-5; D gene: TRBD1; clone size: NA; J gene: TRBJ1-5; CDR3 DNA: TGTGCCACGGGACAGGGGAGCAGCAATCAGCCCCAGCATTTT; CDR3 protein: CATGQGSSNQPQHF
V gene: TRBV5-4; D gene: TRBD2; clone size: once; J gene: TRBJ2-7; CDR3 DNA: TGTGCCAGCAGCTTTGGCTGGGGGACTAGCGGGAGCGAGCAGTACTTC; CDR3 protein: CASSFGWGTSGSEQYF
V gene: TRBV4-1; D gene: TRBD1; clone size: NA; J gene: TRBJ2-2; CDR3 DNA: TGCGCCAGCAGCCAGGGACAGCCCGGGGAGCTGTTTTTT; CDR3 protein: CASSQGQPGELFF
V gene: TRBV4-1; D gene: NA; clone size: NA; J gene: TRBJ2-4; CDR3 DNA: TGCGCCAGCAGCCAAGATTCTCTAGGAGAAAACATTCAGTACTTC; CDR3 protein: CASSQDSLGENIQYF
V gene: TRBV9; D gene: NA; clone size: once; J gene: TRBJ2-7; CDR3 DNA: TGTGCCAGCAGCGCCACCGGGAGCGGAGCCTACGAGCAGTACTTC; CDR3 protein: CASSATGSGAYEQYF
V gene: TRBV10-3; D gene: NA; clone size: few; J gene: TRBJ2-7; CDR3 DNA: TGTGCCATCAGTGAGTCGAGGAGGCAGACACTCCTAAAACACTACGAGCAGTACTTC; CDR3 protein: CAISESRRQTLLKHYEQYF
V gene: TRBV19; D gene: TRBD1; clone size: NA; J gene: TRBJ1-2; CDR3 DNA: TGTGCCAGTATAAAGACAGGGGGCGCGGAATATGGCTACACCTTC; CDR3 protein: CASIKTGGAEYGYTF
V gene: TRBV6-1; D gene: NA; clone size: NA; J gene: TRBJ1-5; CDR3 DNA: TGTGCCAGCAGTGAACCGGGAAGCGGCAATCAGCCCCAGCATTTT; CDR3 protein: CASSEPGSGNQPQHF
V gene: TRBV4-3; D gene: NA; clone size: NA; J gene: TRBJ1-2; CDR3 DNA: TGCGCCAGCAGCCAAGATAATCGGGGGTTGGATGGCTACACCTTC; CDR3 protein: CASSQDNRGLDGYTF
V gene: TRBV7-2; D gene: NA; clone size: NA; J gene: TRBJ2-3; CDR3 DNA: TGTGCCAGCAGCTTAATCGGGGGCACAGATACGCAGTATTTT; CDR3 protein: CASSLIGGTDTQYF
V gene: TRBV7-7; D gene: NA; clone size: NA; J gene: TRBJ2-5; CDR3 DNA: TGTGCCAGCAGCTCCGGTTATGAGACCCAGTACTTC; CDR3 protein: CASSSGYETQYF
V gene: TRBV13; D gene: TRBD1; clone size: few; J gene: TRBJ1-3; CDR3 DNA: TGTGCCAGCAGCTTACCTACAGGGGTCGGGAGAAACACCATATATTTT; CDR3 protein: CASSLPTGVGRNTIYF
V gene: TRBV3-1/TRBV3-2; D gene: NA; clone size: NA; J gene: TRBJ1-1; CDR3 DNA: TGTGCCAGCAGCCAAGATTTCAGGTTTGAAGCTTTCTTT; CDR3 protein: CASSQDFRFEAFF
V gene: TRBV7-2; D gene: TRBD2; clone size: once; J gene: TRBJ2-3; CDR3 DNA: TGTGCCAGCAGTCCCGGGACTAGCGGGAACAGGGATACGCAGTATTTT; CDR3 protein: CASSPGTSGNRDTQYF